One and the same sample provided the 17 T cell receptor beta chains below, sequenced in a study of blood T cell repertoires in COVID-19. Data came from immunoSEQ multiplex PCR; TCRdb stores just in-frame clones and leaves some out. The sample shows 55,000 to 65,000 clones, around 91% of them seen only once. The sequenced material came from peripheral blood. The receptors here all came from a woman aged 55-70 years with active COVID-19.

The V and J genes are TRBV5-1 and TRBJ1-2; D not certain. The CDR3 totals 14 residues. V gave up 4 bases and J gave up 2 bases, with 12 bases separating them. The V gene's germline CDR1 is SGHRS and CDR2 YFSETQ. CDR3 sequence: CASSTGAGNYGYTF. In nucleotides, the CDR3 is TGCGCCAGCAGCACCGGCGCGGGGAACTATGGCTACACCTTC. The full variable domain, completed using reference TRBV5-1 and TRBJ1-2, is KAGVTQTPRYLIKTRGQQVTLSCSPISGHRSVSWYQQTPGQGLQFLFEYFSETQRNKGNFPGRFSGRQFSNSRSEMNVSTLELGDSALYLCASSTGAGNYGYTFGSGTRLTVV.

The rearrangement joins TRBV6-5 to TRBJ2-6, with D possibly TRBD1 on 5 matching bases. This CDR3 contains 15 residues. Germline V gene sequence: CDR1 MNHEY, CDR2 SVGAGI. Deletions cut 5 bases from V and 2 bases from J, with 10 bases between. DNA of the CDR3: TGTGCCAGCAGTCAGACCAGGGCTGGGGCCAACGTCCTGACTTTC. Protein sequence: CASSQTRAGANVLTF.

V is TRBV19 and J is TRBJ2-2, with 7 bases fitting TRBD1. Per germline, CDR1 LNHDA and CDR2 SQIVND (reference sequence). Trimming removed 5 bases from V and 4 bases from J; junction bases left unmatched: 4. CDR3 length: 14 amino acids. CDR3 nucleotides: TGTGCCAGTAGTGAGACAGGGCCCACCGGGGAGCTGTTTTTT. Amino acid sequence: CASSETGPTGELFF.

The V and J genes are TRBV19 and TRBJ1-3, with a possible D match to TRBD1 (5 bases). From germline, CDR1 is LNHDA and CDR2 SQIVND (reference sequence). CDR3 length: 13 amino acids. V gave up 6 bases and J gave up 0 bases, with 6 bases separating them. CDR3 coding DNA: TGTGCCAGTAGCGGGGGCTCTGGAAACACCATATATTTT. Protein product: CASSGGSGNTIYF.

This sequence joins TRBV4-3 and TRBJ2-1; tentatively, D is TRBD1 (6 bases). In germline, CDR1 is LGHNA, CDR2 YSLEER. The V end was cut by 0 bases, the J end by 2 bases, with 8 bases between. CDR3 length: 15 amino acids. DNA of the CDR3: TGCGCCAGCAGCCAAGATCAGGGGCCCTACAATGAGCAGTTCTTC. This sequence encodes CASSQDQGPYNEQFF.

The chain couples TRBV4-1 to TRBJ2-1; 10 bases map to TRBD2. The CDR3 extends over 16 amino acids. The germline gives CDR1 MGHRA, CDR2 YSYEKL. Losses at the gene ends were 2 bases for V and 9 bases for J; bases not matched to a gene: 10. The CDR3 protein is CASSQPPGTSVLEQFF. The CDR3 nucleotides are TGCGCCAGCAGCCAACCGCCCGGGACTAGCGTTCTTGAGCAGTTCTTC.

The gene calls are TRBV9 and TRBJ1-3; no clear D. V lost 0 bases and J lost 2, with 6 bases in between. The CDR3 has 14 amino acids. CDR1 and CDR2 (germline): SGDLS, YYNGEE. CDR3 sequence: CASSVEQTGNTIYF. CDR3 nucleotide sequence: TGTGCCAGCAGCGTAGAACAGACTGGAAACACCATATATTTT.

The chain joins TRBV5-1 to TRBJ2-3; 8 bases agree with TRBD2. This CDR3 has 17 amino acids. Trimming cost V 1 base and J 9 bases; bases outside gene matches: 16. Germline CDR1 is SGHRS and CDR2 is YFSETQ. The CDR3 spells CASSLSVRGGVFGTQYF. CDR3 DNA sequence: TGCGCCAGCAGCTTGAGTGTCCGGGGGGGAGTATTTGGGACGCAGTATTTT.

The chain uses TRBV3-1 (or the pseudogene TRBV3-2) and TRBJ2-1, with 10 bases matching TRBD2. CDR1 is LGHDT and CDR2 is YNNKEL in the germline V gene (reference sequence). V dropped 1 base and J dropped 2; count of bases not matched to a gene: 2. This CDR3 contains 16 residues. The CDR3 nucleotides read TGTGCCAGCAGCCAAGTCCTAGCGGGGGCCTACAATGAGCAGTTCTTC. Residues: CASSQVLAGAYNEQFF.

The CDR3 DNA follows: TGTGCCAGCAGAACCTTCGGACAGGGGGGGACCTACGAGCAGTACTTC. Translation gives CASRTFGQGGTYEQYF. J is TRBJ2-7 and V is TRBV6-6, with TRBD1 matching 10 bases. CDR1 is MNHNY, CDR2 SVGAGI, per germline (reference sequence). The CDR3 spans 16 residues. Trimming took 6 bases from V and 2 from J; bases not matched to a gene: 10.

The gene calls are TRBV12-3 or TRBV12-4 and TRBJ2-1, with TRBD1 as a possible D gene (5 bases). The V and J ends lost 10 bases and 1 base respectively, with 5 bases between them. The CDR3 is 11 amino acids. CDR3 region: CATGSYNEQFF. The CDR3 region has the DNA TGTGCCACAGGGTCCTACAATGAGCAGTTCTTC.

This chain uses TRBV11-3 with TRBJ2-3; TRBD2 agrees at 8 bases. J gave up 2 bases and V 6 bases, and 4 bases lay outside the gene matches. Germline CDR1 and CDR2: SGHNT and YENEEA. The CDR3 contains 14 residues. The CDR3 here is CASSSGGHTDTQYF. The CDR3 DNA sequence: TGTGCCAGCAGTTCGGGGGGGCACACAGATACGCAGTATTTT. Full variable domain (outside the CDR3, taken from reference TRBV11-3 and TRBJ2-3): EAGVVQSPRYKIIEKKQPVAFWCNPISGHNTLYWYLQNLGQGPELLIRYENEEAVDDSQLPKDRFSAERLKGVDSTLKIQPAELGDSAVYLCASSSGGHTDTQYFGPGTRLTVL.

The chain employs TRBV9 and TRBJ1-5; D uncertain. Germline V gene lookup returns CDR1 SGDLS and CDR2 YYNGEE. Trimming stripped 2 bases from V and 7 bases from J, with 7 bases between. CDR3 length: 12 amino acids. The CDR3 loop is CASSVEGQPQHF. CDR3 nucleotide sequence: TGTGCCAGCAGCGTTGAGGGACAGCCCCAGCATTTT.

V is TRBV5-4 and J is TRBJ2-7; a weak D match, TRBD2 (5 bases). Between the trimmed V and J ends, which lost 0 bases and 2 bases, there was a span of 9 bases. Germline V lookup: CDR1 SGHNT, CDR2 YYREEE (reference sequence). This CDR3 is built from 14 residues. Written as DNA, the CDR3 is TGTGCCAGCAGCTTGGGAGGGCTCCCCTACGAGCAGTACTTC. It translates to CASSLGGLPYEQYF.

The V and J genes are TRBV5-1 and TRBJ1-6; 8 nucleotides agree with TRBD1. CDR3 length: 14 amino acids. V gave up 4 bases and J gave up 6 bases; unmatched junction bases: 3. Germline values: CDR1 SGHRS, CDR2 YFSETQ. Here the CDR3 reads CASSHGQGNSPLHF. The CDR3 DNA reads TGCGCCAGCAGCCACGGACAGGGTAATTCACCCCTCCACTTT.

This CDR3 is CVTGRYEQYF. CDR3 in DNA: TGTGTGACAGGGAGGTACGAGCAGTACTTC. The J gene is TRBJ2-7, the V gene TRBV6-5; TRBD1 might be the D (7 bases). Germline-derived CDR1 and CDR2 are MNHEY and SVGAGI. The CDR3 sequence is 10 residues long.

V and J are TRBV10-1 and TRBJ2-7; TRBD1 matches 7 bases. This CDR3 has 13 amino acids. Trimming cost V 10 bases and J 6 bases; bases outside gene matches: 12. The germline CDR1 and CDR2 sequences are WNHNN and SYGVQD (reference sequence). The CDR3 region is CATSGQARGEQYF. The DNA for the CDR3 is TGCGCCACCTCAGGACAGGCTAGGGGCGAGCAGTACTTC.